Following are 21 T cell receptor beta chains from one sample sequenced in a study of OX40 agonist ivuxolimab in advanced cancers. This table comes from immunoSEQ multiplex PCR, and its TCRdb copy is limited to in-frame clones, with some not included. Of around 100,000 clones listed, more than 75% are singletons. The sample here was CD4+ or CD8+ T cells sorted from blood, taken in a trial of the OX40 agonist ivuxolimab. The receptor source for this set is an adult with an advanced solid tumor such as melanoma, head and neck, liver or kidney cancer.

V is TRBV18 and J is TRBJ2-5, with 7 positions matching TRBD2. Trimming cost V 3 bases and J 1 base; bases outside gene matches: 2. The CDR3 totals 14 residues. Per germline, CDR1 KGHSH and CDR2 LQKENI. This CDR3 is CASSPGLVQETQYF. CDR3 nucleotides: TGTGCCAGCTCACCCGGACTAGTCCAAGAGACCCAGTACTTC.

This clone has a count of ten or more. This chain's CDR3 is CAAEADNTGELFF. The CDR3 coding sequence is TGTGCTGCGGAGGCCGATAACACCGGGGAGCTGTTTTTT. The chain combines TRBV2 with TRBJ2-2; TRBD2 is a possible D gene (5 bases). The CDR3 spans 13 residues. CDR1 is SNHLY, CDR2 FYNNEI, per germline. The variable domain in full, completed from reference TRBV2 and TRBJ2-2, reads EPEVTQTPSHQVTQMGQEVILRCVPISNHLYFYWYRQILGQKVEFLVSFYNNEISEKSEIFDDQFSVERPDGSNFTLKIRSTKLEDSAMYFCAAEADNTGELFFGEGSRLTVL.

The chain is built from TRBV10-1 and TRBJ2-7, with 11 bases fitting TRBD2. The germline V gene has CDR1 WNHNN and CDR2 SYGVQD (reference sequence). V was pared by 8 bases and J by 5 bases, with 17 bases of the junction left unmatched. The CDR3 runs to 17 residues. CDR3: CASPASGTSGPSHEQYF. CDR3 DNA sequence: TGCGCCAGCCCTGCCTCCGGGACTAGCGGCCCTTCCCACGAGCAGTACTTC.

This chain joins TRBV7-8 and TRBJ2-1; TRBD2 agrees at 9 bases. There are 15 residues in the CDR3. CDR1 is SGHVS and CDR2 is FQNEAQ in the germline V gene. The V segment lost 2 bases and the J segment 4 bases; nucleotides outside the gene matches: 3. The CDR3 here is CASSLFGLAYNEQFF. Here the CDR3 DNA reads TGTGCCAGCAGCTTATTCGGACTAGCGTACAATGAGCAGTTCTTC.

The chain carries TRBV7-9 and TRBJ2-5; D is ambiguous. Germline V gene data show CDR1 as SEHNR and CDR2 as FQNEAQ (reference sequence). V lost 1 base, J lost 2 bases, and 5 bases lay in between. The CDR3 runs 13 residues. The CDR3 DNA sequence: TGTGCCAGCAGCTTAGTGGAGCAAGAGACCCAGTACTTC. This sequence encodes CASSLVEQETQYF.

This chain connects TRBV10-3 to TRBJ2-5; D may correspond to TRBD1 or TRBD2 (7 bases each). V was shortened by 10 bases and J by 10 bases, with 25 bases between the two germline ends. CDR1 and CDR2 from the germline V gene are ENHRY and SYGVKD. This CDR3 spans 14 amino acids. The CDR3 region has the DNA TGTGCCACAAACGCGGGAAGGGCAGGGGGGGACCAGTACTTC. Its protein is CATNAGRAGGDQYF.

CDR3 nucleotide sequence: TGTGCCAGCACCCGACAGGGGGTTGTCCAAGAGACCCAGTACTTC. Protein sequence: CASTRQGVVQETQYF. The chain uses TRBV6-5 and TRBJ2-5, with 9 bases aligning to TRBD1. CDR3 length equals 15 residues. Germline values: CDR1 MNHEY, CDR2 SVGAGI. V dropped 7 bases and J dropped 1; count of bases not matched to a gene: 7.

The chain employs TRBV7-9 and TRBJ2-3; D is ambiguous. Looked up from germline, CDR1 is SEHNR and CDR2 is FQNEAQ (reference sequence). V was clipped by 6 bases and J by 0 bases, with 10 bases between them. The CDR3 is made up of 14 amino acids. The CDR3 bases are TGTGCCAGCAGTCCCGCAGCAAGCACAGATACGCAGTATTTT. Its protein is CASSPAASTDTQYF.

The chain has TRBV5-1 and TRBJ1-3, with D unresolved. CDR3 length: 15 residues. V was trimmed by 0 bases and J by 0 bases, leaving 7 bases between them. Germline CDR1 is SGHRS and CDR2 is YFSETQ. The CDR3 loop reads CASSLVADSGNTIYF. CDR3 nucleotides: TGCGCCAGCAGCTTGGTGGCGGACTCTGGAAACACCATATATTTT. Looking up the rest from reference TRBV5-1 and TRBJ1-3 gives the full variable domain: KAGVTQTPRYLIKTRGQQVTLSCSPISGHRSVSWYQQTPGQGLQFLFEYFSETQRNKGNFPGRFSGRQFSNSRSEMNVSTLELGDSALYLCASSLVADSGNTIYFGEGSWLTVV.

The V and J genes are TRBV7-2 and TRBJ2-1, with a weak D call TRBD1 (6 bases). CDR1 is SGHTA and CDR2 is FQGNSA in the germline V gene. Trimming removed 0 bases from V and 0 bases from J, with 15 bases in between. The length of the CDR3 is 18 residues. CDR3: CASSLAPQGRSSYNEQFF. CDR3 in DNA: TGTGCCAGCAGCTTAGCACCCCAGGGGCGGAGCTCCTACAATGAGCAGTTCTTC.

The chain employs TRBV5-4 and TRBJ1-1; tentatively, D is TRBD1 (6 bases). The CDR3 consists of 13 residues. In germline, CDR1 is SGHNT, CDR2 YYREEE (reference sequence). V was pared by 4 bases and J by 4 bases, with 11 bases between. The CDR3, as DNA: TGTGCCAGCAGCGGCGGGGGGCCCACTGAAGCTTTCTTT. This codes for CASSGGGPTEAFF. Together with reference TRBV5-4 and TRBJ1-1, the CDR3 gives the full variable domain: ETGVTQSPTHLIKTRGQQVTLRCSSQSGHNTVSWYQQALGQGPQFIFQYYREEENGRGNFPPRFSGLQFPNYSSELNVNALELDDSALYLCASSGGGPTEAFFGQGTRLTVV.

This clone showed up just once. The chain joins TRBV29-1 to TRBJ2-1; TRBD2 agrees at 8 bases. Unmatched junction bases numbered 7, after V lost 8 bases and J lost 7 bases. Germline CDR1 and CDR2: SQVTM and ANQGSEA. The CDR3 loop spans 12 amino acids. The CDR3 DNA reads TGCAGCCTGGGGGCGGGGGGAAATGAGCAGTTCTTC. This codes for CSLGAGGNEQFF.

The gene calls are TRBV6-5 and TRBJ2-7, with D possibly being TRBD1 or TRBD2 (5 bases each). Germline CDR1 reads MNHEY; CDR2 reads SVGAGI. This CDR3 has 15 amino acids. CDR3 region: CFQLRGTTNSYEQYF. The CDR3, as DNA: TGTTTCCAGCTGAGGGGCACGACAAACTCCTACGAGCAGTACTTC.

The chain carries TRBV29-1 and TRBJ1-3; possibly TRBD1 for D (5 bases). Germline V gene data show CDR1 as SQVTM and CDR2 as ANQGSEA. V was shortened by 6 bases and J by 1 base, with 10 bases between the two germline ends. CDR3 length: 13 amino acids. The DNA for the CDR3 is TGCAGCGTCATGCGGGGGTCTGGAAACACCATATATTTT. Its protein product is CSVMRGSGNTIYF.

This rearrangement joins TRBV20-1 to TRBJ2-5; unclear D gene. Germline V CDR1 and CDR2: DFQATT, SNEGSKA (reference sequence). Deletions cut 6 bases from V and 1 base from J, with 6 bases between. The CDR3 totals 11 residues. Here the CDR3 DNA reads TGCAGTGCCCCCCTCCAAGAGACCCAGTACTTC. It specifies CSAPLQETQYF.

This chain uses TRBV19 with TRBJ1-3, with TRBD1 as a possible D gene (5 bases). Germline assignment: CDR1 LNHDA and CDR2 SQIVND (reference sequence). V was clipped by 3 bases and J by 0 bases, with 9 bases between them. This CDR3 region has 15 residues. DNA of the CDR3: TGTGCCAGTAGTATGGGGGATGACTCTGGAAACACCATATATTTT. This encodes CASSMGDDSGNTIYF.

The chain joins TRBV6-5 to TRBJ2-3, with no clear D. Germline CDR1 and CDR2: MNHEY and SVGAGI. The V and J ends lost 6 bases and 3 bases respectively, with 16 bases between them. The length of the CDR3 is 15 residues. CDR3 region: CASRAPGPRTDTQYF. The CDR3 coding sequence is TGTGCCAGCAGAGCTCCCGGACCGAGGACAGATACGCAGTATTTT.

This chain connects TRBV9 to TRBJ1-1; D call uncertain. Trimming cost V 0 bases and J 4 bases, with 13 bases left between them. The CDR3 has 15 residues. The germline V gene has CDR1 SGDLS and CDR2 YYNGEE. Here the CDR3 reads CASSVVGVGSTEAFF. The CDR3 DNA follows: TGTGCCAGCAGCGTAGTGGGAGTGGGGTCCACTGAAGCTTTCTTT.

This clone was detected once. This chain uses TRBV19 with TRBJ2-6; D might be TRBD1 (5 bases). CDR1 and CDR2 from the germline V gene are LNHDA and SQIVND (reference sequence). Trimming pared 4 bases from V and 1 base from J, leaving 14 bases between. The CDR3 is made up of 17 amino acids. This chain's CDR3 is CASSRGSPGSGANVLTF. In DNA, the CDR3 is TGTGCCAGTAGTAGGGGCAGTCCCGGGTCTGGGGCCAACGTCCTGACTTTC.

This clone occurred once. The chain recombines TRBV2 with TRBJ1-1; D is undetermined. From germline, CDR1 is SNHLY and CDR2 FYNNEI. The CDR3 spans 15 residues. Between the trimmed V and J ends, which lost 6 bases and 1 base, there was a span of 15 bases. Here the CDR3 DNA reads TGTGCCAGCAGCCGTCTTACAGCTTCGAACACTGAAGCTTTCTTT. The encoded protein is CASSRLTASNTEAFF.

On this clone: Different DNA sequences within this sample yield the same CDR3. This rearrangement joins TRBV29-1 to TRBJ1-1, with a possible D match to TRBD1 (5 bases). The V gene lost 1 base and the J gene lost 4 bases, with 10 bases spanning the gap. Germline V CDR1 and CDR2: SQVTM, ANQGSEA. The CDR3 totals 13 residues. CDR3 in DNA: TGCAGCGTTGAAGGGGGGGGAGGCACTGAAGCTTTCTTT. Protein: CSVEGGGGTEAFF.